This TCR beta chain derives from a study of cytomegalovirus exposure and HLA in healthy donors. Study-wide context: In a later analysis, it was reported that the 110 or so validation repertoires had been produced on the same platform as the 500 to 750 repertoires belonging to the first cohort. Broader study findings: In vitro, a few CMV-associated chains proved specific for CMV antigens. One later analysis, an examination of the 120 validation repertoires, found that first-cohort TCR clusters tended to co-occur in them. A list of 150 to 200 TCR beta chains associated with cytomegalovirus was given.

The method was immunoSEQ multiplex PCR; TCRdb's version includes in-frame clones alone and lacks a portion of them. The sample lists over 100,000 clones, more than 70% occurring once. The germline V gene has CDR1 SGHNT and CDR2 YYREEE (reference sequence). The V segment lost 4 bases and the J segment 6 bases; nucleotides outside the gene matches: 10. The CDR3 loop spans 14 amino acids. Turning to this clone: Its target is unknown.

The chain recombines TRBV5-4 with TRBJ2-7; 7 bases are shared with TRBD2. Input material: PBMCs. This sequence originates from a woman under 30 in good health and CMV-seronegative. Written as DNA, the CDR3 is TGTGCCAGCAGCCCAATCCGGGAGGCGAGCGAGCAGTACTTC. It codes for CASSPIREASEQYF.